This T cell receptor beta chain came from a study of T cell responses to AZD1222 COVID-19 vaccine. Study at large: Second doses at about 4 or about 12 weeks were pooled.

The germline CDR1 and CDR2 sequences are SGHAT and FQNNGV. V shed 1 base, J shed 7 bases, and the junction held 4 bases outside the gene matches. This CDR3 comprises 15 residues. In the case of this clone: What it recognizes is unknown.

Whole-study findings and limits: Vaccination with two AZD1222 doses was followed by a rise in Spike-specific TCR breadth and depth.

Method: immunoSEQ multiplex PCR; TCRdb's copy keeps in-frame clones and lacks some. There are tens of thousands of clones in the sample; around 83% occur only once, and 9.5% to 13% lies in the top ten. Source: peripheral blood, taken on day 0 of AZD1222 vaccination. The receptor comes from an adult in good health. This rearrangement joins TRBV11-2 to TRBJ2-1; 10 nucleotides line up with TRBD2. Here the CDR3 DNA reads TGTGCCAGCAGCTTAGCTAGCGGGGGTCCTAATGAGCAGTTCTTC. This sequence encodes CASSLASGGPNEQFF.